The 13 T cell receptor beta chains listed next were all sequenced from one sample in a study of T cell responses to AZD1222 COVID-19 vaccine. Repertoires were generated with immunoSEQ multiplex PCR, while TCRdb's copy carries only in-frame clones and drops some. The sample lists 130,000 to 150,000 clones, about 92% seen once, with about 2.1% in the top ten. The source was peripheral blood, collected on day 0 of AZD1222 vaccination. These receptors came from an adult in good health.

V usage is TRBV6-4 and J usage is TRBJ2-2; D remains unclear. With 6 bases removed from V and 1 base from J, the gap between germline ends came to 9 bases. Per germline, CDR1 MRHNA and CDR2 SNTAGT. The CDR3 loop spans 14 amino acids. The CDR3, as DNA: TGTGCCAGCAGCCGGGTCGGGAACACCGGGGAGCTGTTTTTT. Amino acids: CASSRVGNTGELFF.

The chain employs TRBV12-3 or TRBV12-4 and TRBJ1-1; D call uncertain. Trimming removed 5 bases at V and 5 bases at J, with 9 bases between. The CDR3 has 12 amino acids. The CDR3 nucleotides are TGTGCCAGCAGTGCGGGAGGAACTGAAGCTTTCTTT. This encodes CASSAGGTEAFF.

The gene calls are TRBV5-8 and TRBJ1-6; tentative D call: TRBD1 (5 bases). Trimming stripped 0 bases from V and 8 bases from J, with 12 bases between. CDR3 size: 15 residues. Germline V gives CDR1 SGHTS, CDR2 YDEGEE. As DNA, the CDR3 is TGTGCCAGCAGCTTGGTTTCGGGGGTGGATTCACCCCTCCACTTT. Translated: CASSLVSGVDSPLHF. The whole variable domain, remainder taken from reference TRBV5-8 and TRBJ1-6, is EAGVTQSPTHLIKTRGQQATLRCSPISGHTSVYWYQQALGLGLQFLLWYDEGEERNRGNFPPRFSGRQFPNYSSELNVNALELEDSALYLCASSLVSGVDSPLHFGNGTRLTVT.

The CDR3 DNA reads TGTGCCAGCAGCCAGCTGGACAGGGACTATGGCTACACCTTC. Protein product: CASSQLDRDYGYTF. The rearrangement joins TRBV4-2 to TRBJ1-2; TRBD1 matches 8 bases. Germline V CDR1 and CDR2: LGHNA, YNFKEQ. Germline trimming cut 3 bases from V and 3 bases from J; bases unmatched to any gene: 3. This CDR3 region has 14 residues.

This clone was counted a single time. V usage is TRBV3-1 (or the pseudogene TRBV3-2) and J usage is TRBJ1-4; unclear D gene. The CDR3 has 12 amino acids. Trimming stripped 5 bases from V and 7 bases from J, with 8 bases between. Germline assignment: CDR1 LGHDT and CDR2 YNNKEL (reference sequence). CDR3 sequence reads: CASSSDREKLFF. The DNA of the CDR3 is TGTGCCAGCAGCTCCGACCGTGAAAAACTGTTTTTT.

This sequence joins TRBV12-3 or TRBV12-4 and TRBJ1-1; the D is unclear. The CDR3 consists of 12 residues. V lost 1 base and J lost 2, with 2 bases in between. CDR3 residues: CASSLGNTEAFF. CDR3 in DNA: TGTGCCAGCAGTTTAGGAAACACTGAAGCTTTCTTT.

The chain joins TRBV7-2 to TRBJ1-4; D is undetermined. This CDR3 is built from 15 residues. From germline, CDR1 is SGHTA and CDR2 FQGNSA. With 1 base removed from V and 0 bases from J, the gap between germline ends came to 6 bases. The chain's CDR3 is CASSLERATNEKLFF. The CDR3 DNA sequence: TGTGCCAGCAGCTTAGAACGAGCAACTAATGAAAAACTGTTTTTT. The full variable domain, its missing parts supplied by reference TRBV7-2 and TRBJ1-4, is GAGVSQSPSNKVTEKGKDVELRCDPISGHTALYWYRQSLGQGLEFLIYFQGNSAPDKSGLPSDRFSAERTGGSVSTLTIQRTQQEDSAVYLCASSLERATNEKLFFGSGTQLSVL.

The J gene is TRBJ2-7, the V gene TRBV6-5; TRBD1 or TRBD2 may be the D gene (5 bases each). The length of the CDR3 is 13 residues. CDR1 is MNHEY and CDR2 is SVGAGI in the germline V gene. V shed 7 bases and J shed 1 base, with 11 bases lying between them. The CDR3 spells CASIGTASYEQYF. Written as DNA, the CDR3 is TGTGCCAGCATCGGGACGGCTTCCTACGAGCAGTACTTC.

The chain links TRBV27 to TRBJ2-1; TRBD1 matches at 7 bases. CDR3 length equals 15 residues. V was clipped by 3 bases and J by 2 bases; unmatched bases: 4. Germline-derived CDR1 and CDR2 are MNHEY and SMNVEV (reference sequence). Here the CDR3 reads CASSLRGGPYNEQFF. Here the CDR3 DNA reads TGTGCCAGCAGTTTGCGAGGGGGCCCCTACAATGAGCAGTTCTTC.

The chain combines TRBV2 with TRBJ2-7, with TRBD2 matching over 10 bases. Germline V gene data show CDR1 as SNHLY and CDR2 as FYNNEI. J gave up 3 bases and V 8 bases, and 4 bases lay outside the gene matches. There are 13 residues in the CDR3. CDR3 nucleotides: TGTGCCAGCGGTTCTAGCGGGAGCTACGAGCAGTACTTC. Translation: CASGSSGSYEQYF.

The chain is built from TRBV11-2 and TRBJ2-2; 9 bases fit TRBD1. V gave up 5 bases and J gave up 2 bases; unmatched junction bases: 9. The CDR3 runs to 17 residues. Per germline, CDR1 SGHAT and CDR2 FQNNGV. CDR3 loop: CASSPRGTGRNTGELFF. The CDR3 DNA reads as TGTGCCAGCAGCCCCAGAGGGACAGGGAGAAACACCGGGGAGCTGTTTTTT.

The chain carries TRBV29-1 and TRBJ2-3, with 7 positions matching TRBD1. The CDR3 is made up of 14 amino acids. The V and J ends lost 7 bases and 3 bases, in that order; junction bases with no gene match: 10. Germline V gene data show CDR1 as SQVTM and CDR2 as ANQGSEA. CDR3 loop: CSALDRVLTDTQYF. In nucleotides, the CDR3 is TGCAGCGCCCTAGACAGGGTACTGACAGATACGCAGTATTTT.

V gene TRBV7-9 combines with J gene TRBJ2-3, with 8 bases aligning to TRBD2. The V segment lost 5 bases and the J segment 2 bases; nucleotides outside the gene matches: 12. CDR3 length equals 17 residues. The germline V gene encodes CDR1 SEHNR and CDR2 FQNEAQ (reference sequence). The CDR3: CASSPQAGALVTDTQYF. The CDR3 DNA reads as TGTGCCAGCAGCCCCCAAGCGGGAGCTCTTGTCACAGATACGCAGTATTTT. The variable domain in full, with the rest retrieved from reference TRBV7-9 and TRBJ2-3, is DTGVSQNPRHKITKRGQNVTFRCDPISEHNRLYWYRQTLGQGPEFLTYFQNEAQLEKSRLLSDRFSAERPKGSFSTLEIQRTEQGDSAMYLCASSPQAGALVTDTQYFGPGTRLTVL.